The sequence of this T cell receptor (beta chain) was determined in a study of patients and donors after allogeneic stem cell transplantation. TCRdb used MiXCR to reprocess the RT-PCR reads, holding one entry per CDR3 protein. The top ten hold 7.2% of the sample, which has about 400,000 distinct CDR3 sequences, 16% seen once. This CDR3 spans 15 amino acids. The germline CDR1 and CDR2 sequences are MGHRA and YSYEKL. V gave up 0 bases and J gave up 7 bases, with 13 bases separating them. This clonotype was obtained from a human donor who was either an allogeneic HSCT recipient or a stem cell or donor lymphocyte infusion donor (not recorded which). It is not recorded whose cells these are; they may come from a transplant donor. The chain recombines TRBV4-1 with TRBJ1-5; D might be TRBD1 (6 bases). The specimen was blood, either unsorted or a sorted T cell fraction (not recorded which). The CDR3 loop is CASSQETGRPQPQHF. In DNA form, the CDR3 reads TGCGCCAGCAGCCAAGAAACAGGGCGGCCCCAGCCCCAGCATTTT.